The present T cell receptor (beta chain) was sequenced within a study of T cells in Graves' hyperthyroidism and ophthalmopathy. Uncontrolled infection, other autoimmune disease, pregnancy and lactation each barred patients from inclusion. Orbital computed tomography, thyroid ultrasound, serum thyroxine and TRAb, and clinical symptoms together informed the diagnoses. Regions amplified from RNA transcripts were the TCR beta CDR3 regions. Researchers ran a first-round RT-PCR on the TCR CDR3 using the HTBI primer set. TCRdb reanalysed the multiplex PCR reads using MiXCR and keeps one entry per CDR3 protein. The repertoire holds 480,000 or so distinct CDR3 sequences, with approximately 49% as singletons. V lost 3 bases, J lost 2 bases, and 10 bases lay in between. CDR3 size: 15 residues. Per germline, CDR1 KGHDR and CDR2 SFDVKD. This clonotype was picked up a small number of times. Its antigen is as yet unknown.

Whole-study results and caveats: Most expanded thyroid clonotypes above 0.001 also appeared in blood. The model made its ophthalmopathy prediction, and onset followed a median around 6.9 months later.

The sequencing sample was made of peripheral blood or thyroid tissue (not recorded which). The chain has TRBV24-1 and TRBJ1-5; D is undetermined. The receptor was derived from an adult woman with Graves' disease, either hyperthyroidism or ophthalmopathy (not recorded which). The CDR3 loop is CATSDRVGGNQPQHF. DNA of the CDR3: TGTGCCACCAGTGATAGGGTCGGGGGCAATCAGCCCCAGCATTTT.